This TCR beta chain is drawn from a study of blood T cells in healthy people across ages. Only a few counts were recorded for this clonotype. The use of a sample-barcoded 5' primer and a J-beta primer mix characterized a second PCR of roughly 6 to 11 cycles. TCRdb passed the 5' RACE reads through MiXCR, listing each CDR3 protein once. The sample includes around 820,000 distinct CDR3 sequences, around a quarter of them seen just once. V dropped 6 bases and J dropped 9; count of bases not matched to a gene: 19. CDR1 and CDR2 (germline): MNHNS, SASEGT. The CDR3 has 18 residues. The data also belong to a second study, concerning T cells of mothers and their children.

The sequenced material came from blood. The source is a boy under 18 in good health. This sequence joins TRBV6-1 and TRBJ1-6; 8 bases fit TRBD1. The CDR3 DNA follows: TGTGCCAGCAGGTCCATAGGACAGGGATTAAGTCAAGGTTCACCCCTCCACTTT. This sequence encodes CASRSIGQGLSQGSPLHF.